This T cell receptor (beta chain) is from a study of cytomegalovirus exposure and HLA in healthy donors. Primers for the PCR totalled 60 Vbeta and 13 Jbeta. This table comes from immunoSEQ multiplex PCR, and its TCRdb copy is limited to in-frame clones, with some not included. Here the sample spans tens of thousands of clones, roughly 78% being singletons. In germline, CDR1 is SQVTM, CDR2 ANQGSEA. The CDR3 loop spans 13 amino acids. The V gene lost 7 bases and the J gene lost 5 bases, with 17 bases spanning the gap. The gene calls are TRBV29-1 and TRBJ1-1; possibly TRBD1 for D (5 bases). This TCR was recovered from a male donor in good health and CMV-seropositive. Sample: PBMCs. CDR3: CSARTGGLTEAFF. CDR3 coding DNA: TGCAGCGCCCGGACGGGGGGATTGACTGAAGCTTTCTTT. The variable domain in full, with the rest retrieved from reference TRBV29-1 and TRBJ1-1, is SAVISQKPSRDICQRGTSLTIQCQVDSQVTMMFWYRQQPGQSLTLIATANQGSEATYESGFVIDKFPISRPNLTFSTLTVSNMSPEDSSIYLCSARTGGLTEAFFGQGTRLTVV.